This TCR beta chain appears in the sequencing data of a study of blood T cell repertoires in COVID-19. For the study at large: Researchers got acute and convalescent COVID-19 samples from the United States, Italy and Spain. The cDNA or gDNA used as material had been derived from T cells, B-cell-depleted T cells, or PBMCs.

Authors' methods: Estimated nucleated cell counts came from reference gene primer amplification. Assay: immunoSEQ multiplex PCR; the TCRdb copy retains only in-frame clones and omits some. The DNA gave D and trimming, while V, J and clone size come from that table. This sample carries 250,000 to 350,000 clones, approximately 85% of them seen once, and the ten largest clones take around 1%. CDR1 and CDR2 from the germline V gene are SGHNT and YENEEA. The CDR3 spans 15 residues. V dropped 5 bases and J dropped 3 bases, with 14 bases sitting between them. Patients of the Seattle cohort, enrolled during active infection, were followed longitudinally.

This clonotype originated in a human donor with COVID-19, enrolled during active disease. The donor label of this sample is uncertain. The sequenced sample consisted of peripheral blood. V gene TRBV11-3 combines with J gene TRBJ2-1; a possible D gene is TRBD2 (6 bases). CDR3 coding DNA: TGTGCCAGCAGCCCCCGGGACTCCGACTACAATGAGCAGTTCTTC. Protein product: CASSPRDSDYNEQFF.